This T cell receptor beta chain was recorded in a study of technical replicates of blood from a few donors. The method was immunoSEQ multiplex PCR; TCRdb's version includes in-frame clones alone and lacks a portion of them. The sample contains tens of thousands of clones, around 94% of which appear only once. Germline V gene lookup returns CDR1 MNHNS and CDR2 SASEGT. V was cut by 8 bases and J by 1 base, with 11 bases left in between. This CDR3 has 13 amino acids. The genes are TRBV6-1 and TRBJ2-5; D perhaps matches TRBD2 (5 bases). The sample was T cells isolated from PBMCs. The clonotype was recovered from a human donor in good health. The CDR3 nucleotides are TGTGCCAGCTCAAGCGGTATCCAAGAGACCCAGTACTTC. This codes for CASSSGIQETQYF.